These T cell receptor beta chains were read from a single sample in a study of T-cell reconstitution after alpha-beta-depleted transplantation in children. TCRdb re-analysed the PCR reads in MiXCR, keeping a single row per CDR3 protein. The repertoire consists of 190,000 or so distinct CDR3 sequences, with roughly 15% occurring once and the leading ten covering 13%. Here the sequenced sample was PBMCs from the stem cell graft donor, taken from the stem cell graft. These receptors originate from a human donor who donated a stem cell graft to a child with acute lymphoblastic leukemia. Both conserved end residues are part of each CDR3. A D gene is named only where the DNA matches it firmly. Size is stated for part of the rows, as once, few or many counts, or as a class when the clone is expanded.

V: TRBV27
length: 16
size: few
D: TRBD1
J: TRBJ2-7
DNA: TGTGCCAGCATGACACGCCCCCCGGGACAGGGCTACGAGCAGTACTTC
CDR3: CASMTRPPGQGYEQYF

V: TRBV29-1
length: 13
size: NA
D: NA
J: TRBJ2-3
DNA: TGCAGCGCAGAGGGGAGCGGCTCAGATACGCAGTATTTT
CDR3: CSAEGSGSDTQYF

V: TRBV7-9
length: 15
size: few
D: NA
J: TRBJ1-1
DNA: TGTGCCAGCAGCCCTAAACAGAGGCTGAGCACTGAAGCTTTCTTT
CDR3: CASSPKQRLSTEAFF

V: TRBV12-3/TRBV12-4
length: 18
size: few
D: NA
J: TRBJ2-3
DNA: TGTGCCAGCAGTTTAACCTCACATGGGCCTACATTTCCAGATACGCAGTATTTT
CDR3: CASSLTSHGPTFPDTQYF

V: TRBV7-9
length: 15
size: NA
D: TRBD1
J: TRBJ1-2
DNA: TGTGCCAGCAGAGATATGGGGACAGGTAGCTATGGCTACACCTTC
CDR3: CASRDMGTGSYGYTF

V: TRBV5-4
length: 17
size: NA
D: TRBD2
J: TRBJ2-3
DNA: TGTGCCAGCAGCTTCGGGGCGGGGGAGGATGGCACAGATACGCAGTATTTT
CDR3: CASSFGAGEDGTDTQYF

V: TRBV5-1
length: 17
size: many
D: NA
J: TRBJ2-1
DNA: TGCGCCAGCACACGAGGGTCAGGGGCGAGCTCCTACAATGAGCAGTTCTTC
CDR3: CASTRGSGASSYNEQFF

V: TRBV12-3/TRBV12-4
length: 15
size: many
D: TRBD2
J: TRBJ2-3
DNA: TGTGCCAGCAGGAGACTAGCGGGAGTGGGGGATACGCAGTATTTT
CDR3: CASRRLAGVGDTQYF

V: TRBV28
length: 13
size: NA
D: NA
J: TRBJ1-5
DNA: TGTGCCAGCAGTTTATCAGGGGTCCAGCCCCAGCATTTT
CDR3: CASSLSGVQPQHF

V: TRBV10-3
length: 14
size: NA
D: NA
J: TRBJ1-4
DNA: TGTGCCATCAGTTCGGGAGGGACTAATGAAAAACTGTTTTTT
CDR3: CAISSGGTNEKLFF

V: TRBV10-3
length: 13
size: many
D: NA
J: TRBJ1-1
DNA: TGTGCCATCAGCGCACAGGAGCACACTGAAGCTTTCTTT
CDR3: CAISAQEHTEAFF

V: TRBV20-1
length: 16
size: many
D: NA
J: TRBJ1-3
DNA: TGCAGTGCTAGAGATCGGTCCGGCAACTCTGGAAACACCATATATTTT
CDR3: CSARDRSGNSGNTIYF

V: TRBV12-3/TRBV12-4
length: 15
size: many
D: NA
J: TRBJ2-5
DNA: TGTGCCAGCAGTTTAAAAGCGACCCGTCGGGAGACCCAGTACTTC
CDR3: CASSLKATRRETQYF

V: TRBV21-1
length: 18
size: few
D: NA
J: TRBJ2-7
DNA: TGTGCCAGCAGCAAATGGGGTAGCGGGAGGTCGAACTCCTACGAGCAGTACTTC
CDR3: CASSKWGSGRSNSYEQYF

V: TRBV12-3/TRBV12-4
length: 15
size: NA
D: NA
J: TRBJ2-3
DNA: TGTGCCAGCAGACGCTCCGGGACAAGCACAGATACGCAGTATTTT
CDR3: CASRRSGTSTDTQYF

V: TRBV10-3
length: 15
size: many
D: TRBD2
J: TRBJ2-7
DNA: TGTGCCATCAGTCATTCCGAGCGGGAGGCCTACGAGCAGTACTTC
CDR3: CAISHSEREAYEQYF

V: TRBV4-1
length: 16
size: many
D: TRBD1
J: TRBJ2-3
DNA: TGCGCCAGCAGCCAAGCGGGACAGGGGGCTGCAGATACGCAGTATTTT
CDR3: CASSQAGQGAADTQYF

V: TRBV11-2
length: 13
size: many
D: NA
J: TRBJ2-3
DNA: TGTGCCAGCAGCTTAGACCCTGGGGATACGCAGTATTTT
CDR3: CASSLDPGDTQYF

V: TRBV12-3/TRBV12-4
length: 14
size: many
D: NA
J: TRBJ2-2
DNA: TGTGCCAGCAGCGATTCCCAGGGGTCCGGGGAGCTGTTTTTT
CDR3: CASSDSQGSGELFF

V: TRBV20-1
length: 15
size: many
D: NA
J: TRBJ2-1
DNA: TGCAGTGCTAGAGCCCGGCTAGCATCCTACAATGAGCAGTTCTTC
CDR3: CSARARLASYNEQFF

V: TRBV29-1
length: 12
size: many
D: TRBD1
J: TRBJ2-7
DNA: TGCAGCGTCACACAGGGGGCCTACGAGCAGTACTTC
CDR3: CSVTQGAYEQYF

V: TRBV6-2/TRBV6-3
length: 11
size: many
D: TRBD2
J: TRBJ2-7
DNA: TGTGCCAGCAGTCCTGGGACTAGCGAGTACTTC
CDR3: CASSPGTSEYF

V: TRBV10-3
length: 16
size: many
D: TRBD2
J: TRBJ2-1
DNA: TGTGCCATCAGCCAACTAGCGGGAGCGGGCAACAATGAGCAGTTCTTC
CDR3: CAISQLAGAGNNEQFF

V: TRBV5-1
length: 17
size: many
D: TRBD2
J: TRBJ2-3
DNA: TGCGCCAGCAGCTCGGGCCCTTTTGGCGGGACTAAAGATACGCAGTATTTT
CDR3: CASSSGPFGGTKDTQYF

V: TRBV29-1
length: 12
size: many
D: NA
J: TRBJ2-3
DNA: TGCAGCGCACAGGAGGACACAGATACGCAGTATTTT
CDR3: CSAQEDTDTQYF

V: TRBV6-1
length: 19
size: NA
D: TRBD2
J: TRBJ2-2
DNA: TGTGCCAGCGCCACGGAAGGGGTACTGACTAGCGGGAGCGCCGGGGAGCTGTTTTTT
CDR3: CASATEGVLTSGSAGELFF

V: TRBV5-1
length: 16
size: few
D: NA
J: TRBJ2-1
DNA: TGCGCCAGCAGCTTGGCTCCGGGACCCCCAAACAATGAGCAGTTCTTC
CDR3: CASSLAPGPPNNEQFF

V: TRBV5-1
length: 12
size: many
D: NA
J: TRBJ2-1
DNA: TGCGCCAGCAGCTTGCCCCCGAATGAGCAGTTCTTC
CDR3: CASSLPPNEQFF

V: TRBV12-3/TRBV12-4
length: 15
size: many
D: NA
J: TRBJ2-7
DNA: TGTGCCAGCAGTTTATCGGGGACGCCCCCGGGTGAGCAGTACTTC
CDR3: CASSLSGTPPGEQYF

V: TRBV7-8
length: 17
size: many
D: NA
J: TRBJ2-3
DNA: TGTGCCAGCAGCCGATACCCCATGTCGACCGCCACAGATACGCAGTATTTT
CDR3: CASSRYPMSTATDTQYF

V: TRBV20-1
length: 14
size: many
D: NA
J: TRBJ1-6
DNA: TGCAGTGCTCCTCAAGAAAGCGGCAATTCACCCCTCCACTTT
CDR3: CSAPQESGNSPLHF

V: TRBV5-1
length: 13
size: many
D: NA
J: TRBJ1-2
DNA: TGCGCCAGCAGCTTGGGACGGGACTATGGCTACACCTTC
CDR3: CASSLGRDYGYTF

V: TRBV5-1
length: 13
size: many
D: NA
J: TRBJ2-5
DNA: TGCGCCAGCAGCTTGTCCTGGACCGAGACCCAGTACTTC
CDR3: CASSLSWTETQYF

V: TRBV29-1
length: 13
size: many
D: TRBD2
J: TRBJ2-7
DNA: TGCAGCGTACAAAAGCGGGAGAACTACGAGCAGTACTTC
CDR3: CSVQKRENYEQYF